Sequencing of this T cell receptor beta chain was carried out in a study of blood T cell repertoires in COVID-19. Study-level information: COVID-19 samples collected from the United States, Italy and Spain covered acute and convalescent phases. T cells, B-cell-depleted T cells, or PBMCs provided the cDNA or gDNA that served as material.

The V and J ends lost 2 bases and 5 bases respectively, with 9 bases between them. The CDR3 sequence is 13 residues long. Per germline, CDR1 SGHAT and CDR2 FQDESV (reference sequence). Assay: immunoSEQ multiplex PCR; the TCRdb copy retains only in-frame clones and omits some. The data contain about 200,000 clones, 80% to 95% of them seen just once; the ten biggest clones take up 0.5% to 0.6%. The material sequenced was peripheral blood. The sequence derives from a man aged 45 to 65 with acute or convalescent COVID-19. The V gene is TRBV11-1, the J gene TRBJ2-5; TRBD1 might be the D (5 bases). The CDR3 region is CASSLRGRETQYF. The CDR3 DNA follows: TGTGCCAGCAGCTTAAGGGGCAGGGAGACCCAGTACTTC.